This TCR beta chain comes out of a study of post-analysis software for immune sequencing data. General study results and limits: With TRBV5-6, TRBV5-1 and TRBV20-1 included, about five TRBV segments were more frequent in patients than in controls.

Unique molecular identifiers tagged the TCR beta cDNA libraries. MiXCR, applied by TCRdb to the PCR reads, yields one record per CDR3 protein. This table has about 500,000 distinct CDR3 sequences, around 40% appearing once. Comment on this clonotype: The antigen is not known.

This CDR3 has 15 amino acids. Trimming shortened V by 8 bases and J by 2 bases, and 18 bases separated the two germline ends. CDR1 and CDR2 (germline): SNHLY, FYNNEI. The sample consisted of blood. This TCR was sampled from a girl between 5 and 17 years old with multiple sclerosis. The chain joins TRBV2 to TRBJ1-2, with a tentative D call TRBD1 (6 bases). CDR3 coding DNA: TGTGCCAGCGGGCAGGGGTCTCCCCGAAACTATGGCTACACCTTC. This codes for CASGQGSPRNYGYTF.